These 9 T cell receptor beta chains share one sample of origin, sequenced in a study of CD8 T cells in Susac syndrome. Reverse transcription of about 0.45 to 1 ug RNA was carried out with random hexamers. TCRdb recomputed calls from the immunoSEQ multiplex PCR reads with MiXCR, one row per CDR3 protein. Among over 150,000 distinct CDR3 sequences listed, under 95% were seen once. Sequenced sample: CD4+ T cells from PBMCs. Receptors were obtained from a human donor with multiple sclerosis.

The chain combines TRBV29-1 with TRBJ2-3; maybe TRBD2 (6 bases). The CDR3 length is 11 residues. V gave up 5 bases and J gave up 5 bases, with 8 bases separating them. From germline, CDR1 is SQVTM and CDR2 ANQGSEA. The CDR3 sequence is CSVQEGDTQYF. CDR3 coding DNA: TGCAGCGTTCAGGAGGGAGATACGCAGTATTTT.

This clonotype was observed a single time. This sequence joins TRBV2 and TRBJ2-1; D is unclear. Germline V gene lookup returns CDR1 SNHLY and CDR2 FYNNEI. V was trimmed by 7 bases and J by 0 bases, leaving 13 bases between them. This CDR3 region has 15 residues. CDR3 amino acids: CASTPPGSSYNEQFF. The CDR3 DNA follows: TGTGCCAGCACCCCTCCGGGTAGCTCCTACAATGAGCAGTTCTTC.

The CDR3 coding sequence is TGTGCCAGCAGTGAACTGAACTGGCCGGATACGCAGTATTTT. Translation: CASSELNWPDTQYF. This sequence joins TRBV2 and TRBJ2-3; D gene unclear. The CDR3 is 14 amino acids. The V gene's germline CDR1 is SNHLY and CDR2 FYNNEI. Trimming cost V 2 bases and J 6 bases, with 12 bases left between them.

This chain uses TRBV12-3 or TRBV12-4 with TRBJ2-5, with D possibly called TRBD1 or TRBD2 (5 bases each). The CDR3 sequence is 14 residues long. V was pared by 1 base and J by 1 base, with 7 bases between. The CDR3 region has the DNA TGTGCCAGCAGTTTAGACGGGACCCAAGAGACCCAGTACTTC. Its translation is CASSLDGTQETQYF.

CDR3: CASSQGVGETQYF. The CDR3 bases are TGCGCCAGCAGCCAGGGGGTTGGGGAGACCCAGTACTTC. This sequence joins TRBV5-1 and TRBJ2-5, with 7 bases identical to TRBD1. V lost 4 bases, J lost 5 bases, and 5 bases stayed unmatched. Germline CDR1 is SGHRS and CDR2 is YFSETQ. The CDR3 contains 13 residues.

The rearrangement links TRBV9 to TRBJ1-5, with 7 bases matching TRBD1. This CDR3 has 15 amino acids. The junction had 9 bases not matched to a gene; V was cut back by 4 bases and J by 5 bases. CDR1 is SGDLS, CDR2 YYNGEE, per germline. The CDR3 spells CASSPDPGTDQPQHF. CDR3 sequence (DNA): TGTGCCAGCAGCCCAGACCCCGGGACAGATCAGCCCCAGCATTTT.

J is TRBJ2-7 and V is TRBV7-2; 7 bases match TRBD1. The CDR3 totals 18 residues. The ends lost 4 bases at V and 2 bases at J; junction bases unmatched: 17. Germline CDR1 reads SGHTA; CDR2 reads FQGNSA. CDR3 loop: CASSSPSRRGQAAYEQYF. The CDR3 DNA reads as TGTGCCAGCAGCTCCCCGAGTCGGCGAGGACAGGCGGCCTACGAGCAGTACTTC.

This chain connects TRBV29-1 to TRBJ2-5; D is unresolved. CDR3 length equals 13 residues. The V gene lost 0 bases and the J gene lost 5 bases, with 10 bases spanning the gap. Germline V gene sequence: CDR1 SQVTM, CDR2 ANQGSEA. CDR3: CSVEDWITETQYF. For the CDR3, the DNA is TGCAGCGTTGAAGATTGGATAACGGAGACCCAGTACTTC.

The V and J genes are TRBV27 and TRBJ2-1; 11 bases map to TRBD2. This CDR3 comprises 15 residues. Germline trimming cut 8 bases from V and 5 bases from J; bases unmatched to any gene: 8. CDR1 is MNHEY, CDR2 SMNVEV, per germline (reference sequence). CDR3 sequence: CASGTGLADNNEQFF. The DNA of the CDR3 is TGTGCCAGCGGCACGGGACTAGCGGATAACAATGAGCAGTTCTTC.